This note documents a single T cell receptor beta chain sequence. The antigen is unknown. Expressed TCRB transcripts got sequenced, as all isolated RNA was reverse transcribed. Libraries were prepared by immunoSEQ multiplex PCR; TCRdb keeps only in-frame clonotypes and omits some of them. The data hold about 340,000 clones, with 13% observed a single time. The CDR3 runs 13 residues. From germline, CDR1 is SEHNR and CDR2 FQNEAQ (reference sequence). Trimming stripped 3 bases from V and 4 bases from J, with 7 bases between. This sample stems from a study of beta chain features in type 1 diabetes. Study at large: Over all samples combined, some 110 million sorted cells were examined.

By way of CD45RO/CCR7/CD25/CD127/CD95/CD27, the CD4+ regulatory, stem cell-like memory, central memory and naive cells were sorted. Study-wide results and limits: For patients, the naive, central memory and Treg TCRB repertoires appeared more alike than for healthy donors. In all four CD4+ subsets, TCRB CDR3 length was significantly, moderately reduced in type 1 diabetes.

The clonotype comes from a woman in her late teens or twenties with type 1 diabetes. The chain carries TRBV7-9 and TRBJ2-1, with D unclear. Input material: naive CD4+ T cells from blood. CDR3 residues: CASSFGQYNEQFF. DNA for the CDR3: TGTGCCAGCAGCTTTGGGCAATACAATGAGCAGTTCTTC. The full variable domain, completed using reference TRBV7-9 and TRBJ2-1, is DTGVSQNPRHKITKRGQNVTFRCDPISEHNRLYWYRQTLGQGPEFLTYFQNEAQLEKSRLLSDRFSAERPKGSFSTLEIQRTEQGDSAMYLCASSFGQYNEQFFGPGTRLTVL.